Each of the 25 T cell receptor beta chains below was sequenced from the same sample in a study of cytomegalovirus exposure and HLA in healthy donors. Amplification used 60 Vbeta primers and 13 Jbeta primers. The method was immunoSEQ multiplex PCR; TCRdb's version includes in-frame clones alone and lacks a portion of them. The sample includes 90,000 to 120,000 clones, around 80% seen only once; the top ten take 2% to 3%. The material sequenced was PBMCs. The source of these receptors is a man aged 25-45 years in good health and CMV-seropositive.

The chain recombines TRBV5-1 with TRBJ2-2, with D possibly being TRBD1 (5 bases). Germline assignment: CDR1 SGHRS and CDR2 YFSETQ. Deletions cut 2 bases from V and 0 bases from J, with 8 bases between. There are 15 residues in the CDR3. CDR3 coding DNA: TGCGCCAGCAGCTTCTTAGGGGCGAACACCGGGGAGCTGTTTTTT. Protein product: CASSFLGANTGELFF.

This chain joins TRBV4-1 and TRBJ1-2; D uncertain. Trimming took off 2 bases at V and 5 bases at J, with 6 bases between the two ends. CDR1 is MGHRA, CDR2 YSYEKL, per germline. This CDR3 comprises 12 residues. CDR3 amino acids: CASSQLGYGYTF. CDR3 nucleotide sequence: TGCGCCAGCAGCCAACTCGGGTATGGCTACACCTTC.

The chain joins TRBV13 to TRBJ2-6, with D unclear. CDR3 length equals 14 residues. CDR1 and CDR2 from the germline V gene are PRHDT and FYEKMQ (reference sequence). Deletions cut 2 bases from V and 1 base from J, with 3 bases between. The DNA of the CDR3 is TGTGCCAGCAGCTTACTTTCTGGGGCCAACGTCCTGACTTTC. Translated, it gives CASSLLSGANVLTF.

The chain carries TRBV30 and TRBJ2-5, with D possibly TRBD1 on 6 matching bases. Germline lookup yields CDR1 GTSNPN and CDR2 SVGIG (reference sequence). The CDR3 loop spans 13 amino acids. Trimming cost V 0 bases and J 9 bases, with 14 bases left between them. CDR3 protein: CAWSVQAPGAQYF. The CDR3 coding sequence is TGTGCCTGGAGTGTACAGGCCCCAGGGGCCCAGTACTTC.

V is TRBV11-2 and J is TRBJ1-2; tentatively, D is TRBD1 (6 bases). V was trimmed by 4 bases and J by 7 bases, leaving 16 bases between them. The V gene's germline CDR1 is SGHAT and CDR2 FQNNGV. This CDR3 contains 14 residues. The chain's CDR3 is CASSSLGGLFGYTF. The CDR3 coding sequence is TGTGCCAGCAGCTCTTTGGGGGGGCTATTTGGCTACACCTTC.

The V gene is TRBV27, the J gene TRBJ2-7; 7 nucleotides agree with TRBD1. V shed 5 bases and J 4 bases; nucleotides not matched to a gene: 11. This CDR3 is 15 amino acids long. Looked up from germline, CDR1 is MNHEY and CDR2 is SMNVEV (reference sequence). The CDR3 region is CASSRTRQGRYEQYF. The DNA of the CDR3 is TGTGCCAGCAGTCGAACCCGACAGGGACGATACGAGCAGTACTTC.

The genes are TRBV19 and TRBJ1-5; no clear D gene. Germline CDR1 LNHDA, CDR2 SQIVND (reference sequence). CDR3 length equals 16 residues. Trimming cost V 1 base and J 0 bases, with 10 bases left between them. The CDR3 here is CASSIGLAVSNQPQHF. The CDR3, as DNA: TGTGCCAGTAGTATAGGCCTGGCTGTTAGCAATCAGCCCCAGCATTTT.

The chain is built from TRBV7-2 and TRBJ1-1; 11 bases fit TRBD1. The CDR3 is 15 residues long. V trimming: 1 base; J trimming: 4 bases; junction bases outside the gene matches: 2. Germline CDR1 SGHTA, CDR2 FQGNSA. CDR3 amino acids: CASSLEGQGVTEAFF. The CDR3 DNA reads TGTGCCAGCAGCTTAGAGGGACAGGGGGTCACTGAAGCTTTCTTT.

The chain joins TRBV11-3 to TRBJ2-7; D ambiguous. V was trimmed by 3 bases and J by 1 base, leaving 10 bases between them. The CDR3 is 14 residues long. The germline V gene has CDR1 SGHNT and CDR2 YENEEA. For the CDR3, the DNA is TGTGCCAGCAGCTTTCGCTACAGTTCCTACGAGCAGTACTTC. It yields the protein CASSFRYSSYEQYF.

The chain combines TRBV9 with TRBJ2-2; TRBD2 might be the D (5 bases). Germline V CDR1 and CDR2: SGDLS, YYNGEE. The CDR3 is made up of 15 amino acids. V was cut by 5 bases and J by 5 bases, with 16 bases left in between. DNA for the CDR3: TGTGCCAGCAGGGGAAGCGGAATGTTGACCGGGGAGCTGTTTTTT. As protein: CASRGSGMLTGELFF.

The J gene is TRBJ1-5, the V gene TRBV30; TRBD1 is a possible D gene (6 bases). V was pared by 1 base and J by 6 bases, with 10 bases between. This CDR3 has 13 residues. Germline V gives CDR1 GTSNPN, CDR2 SVGIG (reference sequence). DNA for the CDR3: TGTGCCTGGAGTGGACAGGCAAGTCAGCCCCAGCATTTT. Residues: CAWSGQASQPQHF.

The chain combines TRBV6-1 with TRBJ1-2, with 7 bases matching TRBD1. This CDR3 has 15 residues. V was pared by 6 bases and J by 7 bases, with 14 bases of the junction left unmatched. The germline CDR1 and CDR2 sequences are MNHNS and SASEGT. This CDR3 is CASRVPKQGWSGYTF. As DNA, the CDR3 is TGTGCCAGCAGGGTGCCTAAACAGGGGTGGAGTGGCTACACCTTC.

The chain carries TRBV10-3 and TRBJ1-1; TRBD1 matches at 7 bases. Looked up from germline, CDR1 is ENHRY and CDR2 is SYGVKD. V shed 5 bases, J shed 0 bases, and the junction held 3 bases outside the gene matches. The CDR3 spans 14 residues. In nucleotides, the CDR3 is TGTGCCATCAGTTTGGGACAGCTGAACACTGAAGCTTTCTTT. This sequence encodes CAISLGQLNTEAFF.

This chain joins TRBV29-1 and TRBJ1-1; D remains unclear. Germline assignment: CDR1 SQVTM and CDR2 ANQGSEA. V lost 6 bases to trimming and J lost 10 bases, with 15 bases between them. CDR3 size: 11 residues. CDR3 loop: CSVVDFRGAFF. The CDR3 bases are TGCAGCGTCGTAGACTTCCGGGGAGCTTTCTTT.

The chain combines TRBV10-3 with TRBJ2-5; 7 bases are shared with TRBD2. Trimming cost V 3 bases and J 4 bases; bases outside gene matches: 5. CDR3 size: 14 residues. Per the germline V gene, CDR1 is ENHRY and CDR2 is SYGVKD. The CDR3 bases are TGTGCCATCAGTGACTCAACTAGCGTAGAGACCCAGTACTTC. Amino acid sequence: CAISDSTSVETQYF.

Note on this clone: A read error may produce the germline difference seen at one junction end. V usage is TRBV19 and J usage is TRBJ2-2, with 12 bases identical to TRBD2. The germline CDR1 and CDR2 sequences are LNHDA and SQIVND (reference sequence). The CDR3 spans 18 residues. Here the CDR3 DNA reads TGTGCCGGTAGTACCCGACTAGCGGGAGTGGGTTACACCGGGGAGCTGTTTTTT. Translating gives CAGSTRLAGVGYTGELFF.

This clone was seen a handful of times. This rearrangement joins TRBV9 to TRBJ1-2, with a possible D match to TRBD1 (5 bases). The germline CDR1 and CDR2 sequences are SGDLS and YYNGEE. CDR3 length equals 17 residues. V was shortened by 0 bases and J by 0 bases, with 15 bases between the two germline ends. The CDR3 DNA follows: TGTGCCAGCAGCGTAGGACAACAGGACCCTGCTAACTATGGCTACACCTTC. Residues: CASSVGQQDPANYGYTF.

This clone showed up just a few times. One end of the junction is discordant with germline, which a read error may explain. The rearrangement joins TRBV6-4 to TRBJ2-6, with D perhaps matching TRBD1 (6 bases). Germline V gives CDR1 MRHNA, CDR2 SNTAGT. This CDR3 is 16 amino acids long. CDR3: CASSPDSGVGANGLTF. In DNA, the CDR3 is TGTGCCAGCAGTCCAGACTCAGGGGTTGGGGCCAACGGCCTGACTTTC.

The chain joins TRBV30 to TRBJ1-4; weak D call: TRBD1 (6 bases). The germline V gene encodes CDR1 GTSNPN and CDR2 SVGIG (reference sequence). Trimming left V 5 bases short and J 2 bases short, with 24 bases between. The CDR3 has 18 residues. The CDR3 coding sequence is TGTGCCTGGGGGACCGGGGGGCTGAGAAGGTTGACTAATGAAAAACTGTTTTTT. It encodes CAWGTGGLRRLTNEKLFF.

The chain links TRBV18 to TRBJ1-6, with unresolved D. The CDR3 runs to 16 residues. V was cut by 4 bases and J by 5 bases, with 15 bases left in between. Per the germline V gene, CDR1 is KGHSH and CDR2 is LQKENI. The CDR3 region has the DNA TGTGCCAGCTCACAAACAGCCGGGAACCATAATTCACCCCTCCACTTT. Translated: CASSQTAGNHNSPLHF.

V and J are TRBV7-8 and TRBJ2-5; D is perhaps TRBD2 (5 bases). The length of the CDR3 is 16 residues. Germline loops: CDR1 SGHVS, CDR2 FQNEAQ. Trimming left V 2 bases short and J 5 bases short, with 18 bases between. CDR3 bases: TGTGCCAGCAGCTTATTCCGACTACCCCGATCGGAGACCCAGTACTTC. Translated: CASSLFRLPRSETQYF.

The chain couples TRBV5-1 to TRBJ2-3, with 8 positions matching TRBD2. The CDR3 loop spans 16 amino acids. Germline values: CDR1 SGHRS, CDR2 YFSETQ. Trimming at V came to 1 base and at J to 6 bases, leaving 10 bases not matched to a gene. The CDR3 nucleotides read TGCGCCAGCAGCTTGCAGGCTAGCGGGTTCGGGGATACGCAGTATTTT. This gives the protein CASSLQASGFGDTQYF.

The chain combines TRBV10-2 with TRBJ1-5, with D perhaps matching TRBD1 (5 bases). The V gene lost 2 bases and the J gene lost 6 bases, with 11 bases spanning the gap. The CDR3 length is 14 residues. The germline gives CDR1 WSHSY, CDR2 SAAADI. CDR3 DNA sequence: TGCGCCAGCAGTGAGGGCGGGGGGGGTCAGCCCCAGCATTTT. Its protein product is CASSEGGGGQPQHF.

In this sample, this clone turned up a few times. V usage is TRBV9 and J usage is TRBJ2-5; D perhaps matches TRBD1 (6 bases). V lost 4 bases and J 1 base, leaving 14 bases between the germline ends. The CDR3 spans 15 residues. The germline CDR1 and CDR2 sequences are SGDLS and YYNGEE. The CDR3 loop is CASSNPRGIQETQYF. CDR3 nucleotide sequence: TGTGCCAGCAGCAACCCAAGGGGGATCCAAGAGACCCAGTACTTC.

The chain uses TRBV7-2 and TRBJ2-5; 8 positions agree with TRBD2. The CDR3 covers 16 residues. The V gene's germline CDR1 is SGHTA and CDR2 FQGNSA. Trimming took 2 bases from V and 0 from J; bases not matched to a gene: 5. Here the CDR3 reads CASSLLAGGYQETQYF. In nucleotides, the CDR3 is TGTGCCAGCAGCTTACTGGCGGGGGGATACCAAGAGACCCAGTACTTC. Drawing the rest from reference TRBV7-2 and TRBJ2-5, the complete variable domain is GAGVSQSPSNKVTEKGKDVELRCDPISGHTALYWYRQSLGQGLEFLIYFQGNSAPDKSGLPSDRFSAERTGGSVSTLTIQRTQQEDSAVYLCASSLLAGGYQETQYFGPGTRLLVL.